Presented here are 9 T cell receptor beta chains from one specimen sequenced in a study of Graves' ophthalmopathy and Graves' hyperthyroidism (dated by TCRdb to 2016 to 2019). Sequencing was carried out with an Illumina HiSeq 2000. For repertoire sequencing, TCR beta CDR3 regions were amplified from RNA transcripts. HTBI primers and the Qiagen OneStep RT-PCR kit were used in a first-round RT-PCR, which was followed by a second-round multiplex PCR, size selection and purification. TCRdb reworked the public reads: Q25 trimming with fastp, MiXCR clone assembly, productive beta chains retained. Identical CDR3 proteins give one entry, which carries the most common genes and DNA. A total of roughly 500,000 distinct CDR3 sequences appear in this sample, roughly an eighth of them only once. 9.8% of the sample is held by the ten biggest clonotypes. Sample: blood. These receptors all come from a woman aged 30 to 39 with Graves' ophthalmopathy. Donor details come from another sample of the same person, matched by shared clones.

This clonotype occurred many times. The chain is built from TRBV15 and TRBJ1-5; D uncertain. Germline lookup yields CDR1 LNHNV and CDR2 YYDKDF (reference sequence). The CDR3 runs 15 residues. Trimming removed 5 bases from V and 3 bases from J, with 14 bases in between. The CDR3 loop is CATSLRLGNNQPQHF. In DNA form, the CDR3 reads TGTGCCACCAGCCTCCGTTTGGGAAACAATCAGCCCCAGCATTTT.

This clonotype was observed a few times. The J gene is TRBJ2-2, the V gene TRBV28; D is unresolved. Trimming left V 3 bases short and J 2 bases short, with 10 bases between. The germline CDR1 and CDR2 sequences are MDHEN and SYDVKM. The CDR3 runs 15 residues. CDR3: CASSFVWHNTGELFF. Here the CDR3 DNA reads TGTGCCAGCAGTTTTGTGTGGCATAACACCGGGGAGCTGTTTTTT. The full variable domain, rest sourced from reference TRBV28 and TRBJ2-2, is DVKVTQSSRYLVKRTGEKVFLECVQDMDHENMFWYRQDPGLGLRLIYFSYDVKMKEKGDIPEGYSVSREKKERFSLILESASTNQTSMYLCASSFVWHNTGELFFGEGSRLTVL.

Notes on this clonotype: The CDR3 ends on some other residue instead of the conserved phenylalanine or tryptophan, so this is likely a read error. This chain links TRBV19 with TRBJ2-7; D unclear. Germline V gives CDR1 LNHDA, CDR2 SQIVND (reference sequence). The length of the CDR3 is 14 residues. Between the trimmed V and J ends, which lost 5 bases and 0 bases, there was a span of 11 bases. The CDR3 region has the DNA TGTGCCAGTAGTGCCGGGCCAAGCTCCTACGAGCAGTACTAC. Translated, it gives CASSAGPSSYEQYY.

This clonotype was seen many times. This CDR3 is CASSLGRLGDGYTF. DNA of the CDR3: TGTGCCAGCAGTTTAGGCAGGCTCGGGGATGGCTACACCTTC. The chain links TRBV12-3 or TRBV12-4 to TRBJ1-2; no firm D call. There are 14 residues in the CDR3. V was pared by 1 base and J by 6 bases, with 12 bases between.

The table lists this clonotype with many counts. The rearrangement joins TRBV4-1 to TRBJ1-1, with 8 bases that match TRBD1. Per germline, CDR1 MGHRA and CDR2 YSYEKL. This CDR3 spans 15 amino acids. V trimming: 3 bases; J trimming: 1 base; junction bases outside the gene matches: 4. DNA of the CDR3: TGCGCCAGCAGCCATCCCGGGACAGGGAACACTGAAGCTTTCTTT. Protein sequence: CASSHPGTGNTEAFF.

V and J are TRBV12-3 or TRBV12-4 and TRBJ2-7; a weak D match, TRBD2 (5 bases). The CDR3 is 14 residues long. The V end was cut by 2 bases, the J end by 6 bases, with 14 bases between. The CDR3 protein is CASSLSAARGEQYF. CDR3 coding DNA: TGTGCCAGCAGTTTATCGGCCGCCCGGGGCGAGCAGTACTTC.

This clonotype was found many times. The V call is TRBV28, the J call TRBJ1-2, with 8 nucleotides matching TRBD1. CDR3 length: 11 residues. The trim removed 10 bases at V and 7 bases at J, leaving 5 bases unmatched. CDR1 and CDR2 from the germline V gene are MDHEN and SYDVKM. CDR3 coding DNA: TGTGCCATCCGGACAGGGTTTGGCTACACCTTC. Its protein is CAIRTGFGYTF.

This clonotype occurred many times. The genes are TRBV9 and TRBJ2-7; D uncertain. With 0 bases removed from V and 0 bases from J, the gap between germline ends came to 10 bases. The CDR3 covers 15 residues. Germline V gene data show CDR1 as SGDLS and CDR2 as YYNGEE. CDR3 protein: CASSVGTARSYEQYF. The DNA for the CDR3 is TGTGCCAGCAGCGTAGGTACAGCGCGCTCCTACGAGCAGTACTTC.

Only a few counts were recorded for this clonotype. The chain is built from TRBV30 and TRBJ2-2, with TRBD2 matching over 10 bases. V trimming: 0 bases; J trimming: 3 bases; junction bases outside the gene matches: 1. The CDR3 is 15 amino acids. CDR1 and CDR2 from the germline V gene are GTSNPN and SVGIG (reference sequence). CDR3 sequence: CAWSVSGRDTGELFF. The DNA for the CDR3 is TGTGCCTGGAGTGTCAGCGGGAGGGACACCGGGGAGCTGTTTTTT.